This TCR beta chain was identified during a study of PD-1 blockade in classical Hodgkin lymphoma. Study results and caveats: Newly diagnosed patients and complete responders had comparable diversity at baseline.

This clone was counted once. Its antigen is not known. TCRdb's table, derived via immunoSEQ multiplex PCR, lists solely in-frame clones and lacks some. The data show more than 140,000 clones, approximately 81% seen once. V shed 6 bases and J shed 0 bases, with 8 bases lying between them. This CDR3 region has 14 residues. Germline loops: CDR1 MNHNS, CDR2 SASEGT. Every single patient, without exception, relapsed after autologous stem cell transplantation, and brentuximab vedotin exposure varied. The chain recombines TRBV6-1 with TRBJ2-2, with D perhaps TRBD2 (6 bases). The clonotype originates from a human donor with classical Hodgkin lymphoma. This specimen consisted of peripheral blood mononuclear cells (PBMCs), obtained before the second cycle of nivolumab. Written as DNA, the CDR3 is TGTGCCAGCAGGGGGGGAGCGAACACCGGGGAGCTGTTTTTT. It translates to CASRGGANTGELFF.